This T cell receptor beta chain was sequenced for a study of blood T cell repertoires in COVID-19. Whole-study context: Some COVID-19 samples were acute and others convalescent; all came from the United States, Italy and Spain. PBMCs, B-cell-depleted T cells, or T cells provided the cDNA or gDNA that made up the material.

In the authors' workflow: Amplification with reference gene primers provided the estimates of nucleated cell counts. Assay: immunoSEQ multiplex PCR; the TCRdb copy retains only in-frame clones and omits some. V and J calls and clone size are given by that table; D and trimming were obtained from the DNA. The sample lists roughly 230,000 clones, roughly 80% seen once, with approximately 4% in the top ten. This clonotype was obtained from a man between 50 and 59 years old with active or convalescent COVID-19. What was sequenced was peripheral blood.

The CDR3 loop reads CASSETFGGLGHKNIQYF. The CDR3 nucleotides are TGTGCCAGCAGTGAAACGTTTGGGGGGTTGGGCCACAAAAACATTCAGTACTTC. This chain joins TRBV6-1 and TRBJ2-4, with D possibly TRBD2 on 6 matching bases. Trimming removed 2 bases at V and 3 bases at J, with 20 bases between. The germline gives CDR1 MNHNS, CDR2 SASEGT. The length of the CDR3 is 18 residues.